One and the same sample provided the 16 T cell receptor beta chains below, sequenced in a study of blood T cell repertoires in COVID-19. Profiled with immunoSEQ multiplex PCR; TCRdb holds only in-frame clones, not every one. The sample has some 210,000 clones; 80% to 95% are singletons. Input material: peripheral blood. These receptors were collected from a man aged 55-75 years with COVID-19, enrolled during active disease.

The J gene is TRBJ2-2, the V gene TRBV6-5; 10 nucleotides line up with TRBD1. Germline-derived CDR1 and CDR2 are MNHEY and SVGAGI. Unmatched junction bases numbered 5, after V lost 6 bases and J lost 4 bases. The length of the CDR3 is 15 residues. CDR3 coding DNA: TGTGCCAGCAGGAGACAGGGGGCTACCACCGGGGAGCTGTTTTTT. This sequence encodes CASRRQGATTGELFF.

CDR3 sequence reads: CAISDPGIELNTIYF. In nucleotides, the CDR3 is TGTGCCATCAGTGATCCGGGGATAGAGTTAAACACCATATATTTT. V and J are TRBV10-3 and TRBJ1-3, with D unresolved. Trimming cost V 3 bases and J 6 bases, with 15 bases left between them. CDR3 length: 15 amino acids. Germline loops: CDR1 ENHRY, CDR2 SYGVKD.

The rearrangement links TRBV7-6 to TRBJ1-5; no clear D. Trimming left V 5 bases short and J 4 bases short, with 6 bases between. CDR1 is SGHVS and CDR2 is FNYEAQ in the germline V gene. CDR3 length: 12 residues. DNA for the CDR3: TGTGCCAGCAGCCCGGAGAATCAGCCCCAGCATTTT. Its protein product is CASSPENQPQHF.

The J gene is TRBJ2-7, the V gene TRBV5-6, with D perhaps TRBD2 (6 bases). The CDR3 has 15 amino acids. V was clipped by 2 bases and J by 2 bases, with 14 bases between them. Germline values: CDR1 SGHDT, CDR2 YYEEEE. DNA for the CDR3: TGTGCCAGCAGCTTCGGAAAGGGGACTCCCTACGAGCAGTACTTC. Its translation: CASSFGKGTPYEQYF.

J is TRBJ1-1 and V is TRBV18; no firm D call. This CDR3 region has 13 residues. CDR1 is KGHSH and CDR2 is LQKENI in the germline V gene. V shed 3 bases and J shed 1 base, with 6 bases lying between them. The CDR3, as DNA: TGTGCCAGCTCACCGGAGGGGAACACTGAAGCTTTCTTT. Amino acid sequence: CASSPEGNTEAFF.

Details on this clone: Mismatch with germline at one junction end may stem from a read error. V gene TRBV3-1 (or the pseudogene TRBV3-2) combines with J gene TRBJ1-1; 9 bases line up with TRBD1. CDR3 length: 13 amino acids. The germline V gene encodes CDR1 LGHDT and CDR2 YNNKEL (reference sequence). For the CDR3, the DNA is TGTGCCAGCAGAGACAGGGGGAACCCTGAAGCTTTCTTT. Translation: CASRDRGNPEAFF.

The V and J genes are TRBV2 and TRBJ2-1; 7 bases agree with TRBD2. V lost 4 bases, J lost 7 bases, and 1 base stayed unmatched. The CDR3 runs to 12 residues. Germline CDR1 reads SNHLY; CDR2 reads FYNNEI. The CDR3 DNA is TGTGCCAGCAGTGGGGAGGGGAATGAGCAGTTCTTC. Residues: CASSGEGNEQFF.

The count of this clone is one. V and J are TRBV9 and TRBJ2-1, with 7 bases that match TRBD2. The CDR3 consists of 15 residues. The germline V gene has CDR1 SGDLS and CDR2 YYNGEE. Trimming took 0 bases from V and 2 from J; bases not matched to a gene: 2. CDR3 bases: TGTGCCAGCAGCGTAGGCGGGAGTACCTACAATGAGCAGTTCTTC. Translating gives CASSVGGSTYNEQFF.

DNA for the CDR3: TGTGCCAGCAGTTTTCGGGGGGCTCTCAATCAGCCCCAGCATTTT. As protein: CASSFRGALNQPQHF. J is TRBJ1-5 and V is TRBV28, with D maybe TRBD1 (6 bases). This CDR3 has 15 amino acids. Germline CDR1 and CDR2: MDHEN and SYDVKM. V lost 3 bases, J lost 3 bases, and 12 bases lay in between.

The V and J genes are TRBV5-1 and TRBJ1-2; D may be TRBD1 (6 bases). The germline gives CDR1 SGHRS, CDR2 YFSETQ. V shed 7 bases and J shed 6 bases, with 22 bases lying between them. The CDR3 covers 15 residues. CDR3 DNA sequence: TGCGCCAGCCGAGCGCGGCCGGGAGGGGGGCATGGCTACACCTTC. Its translation: CASRARPGGGHGYTF.

This rearrangement joins TRBV7-3 to TRBJ2-3; no definite D call. Per the germline V gene, CDR1 is SGHTA and CDR2 is FQGTGA. The length of the CDR3 is 14 residues. V was cut by 2 bases and J by 8 bases, with 14 bases left in between. CDR3 in amino acids: CASSLSDPTGTQYF. DNA for the CDR3: TGTGCCAGCAGCTTATCAGACCCCACGGGTACGCAGTATTTT.

In nucleotides, the CDR3 is TGTGCCAGCAGCAAGGGACAGGGGGTTACCTATGGCTACACCTTC. Protein sequence: CASSKGQGVTYGYTF. The chain has TRBV9 and TRBJ1-2; 11 positions match TRBD1. V gave up 4 bases and J gave up 4 bases; unmatched junction bases: 6. This CDR3 comprises 15 residues. Germline-derived CDR1 and CDR2 are SGDLS and YYNGEE.

V gene TRBV5-1 combines with J gene TRBJ2-5; D may be TRBD1 (6 bases). Germline assignment: CDR1 SGHRS and CDR2 YFSETQ. V lost 4 bases and J 3 bases, leaving 16 bases between the germline ends. CDR3 length: 15 residues. The CDR3 protein is CASSLRGGPEETQYF. The CDR3 region has the DNA TGCGCCAGCAGCCTGCGAGGGGGACCTGAAGAGACCCAGTACTTC. Filled out from reference TRBV5-1 and TRBJ2-5, the complete variable domain reads KAGVTQTPRYLIKTRGQQVTLSCSPISGHRSVSWYQQTPGQGLQFLFEYFSETQRNKGNFPGRFSGRQFSNSRSEMNVSTLELGDSALYLCASSLRGGPEETQYFGPGTRLLVL.

The rearrangement uses TRBV7-2 and TRBJ1-5; the D gene is possibly TRBD1 (5 bases). V lost 2 bases to trimming and J lost 7 bases, with 9 bases between them. CDR1 is SGHTA and CDR2 is FQGNSA in the germline V gene. The CDR3 loop spans 13 amino acids. CDR3 coding DNA: TGTGCCAGCAGCTTAAATACAGGCCAGCCCCAGCATTTT. Amino acid sequence: CASSLNTGQPQHF.

The table lists this clone with a count of one. The chain recombines TRBV7-9 with TRBJ2-3; D gene unclear. Germline V gene lookup returns CDR1 SEHNR and CDR2 FQNEAQ (reference sequence). Deletions cut 2 bases from V and 1 base from J, with 10 bases between. This CDR3 comprises 15 residues. CDR3 sequence: CASSLSARGTDTQYF. Written as DNA, the CDR3 is TGTGCCAGCAGCTTATCGGCACGGGGCACAGATACGCAGTATTTT.

The chain uses TRBV7-9 and TRBJ1-3; 9 bases line up with TRBD1. The CDR3 totals 17 residues. Germline V gene data show CDR1 as SEHNR and CDR2 as FQNEAQ (reference sequence). V was clipped by 4 bases and J by 3 bases; unmatched bases: 10. The CDR3 spells CASSSRAGTGRGNTIYF. DNA for the CDR3: TGTGCCAGCAGCTCCAGAGCCGGGACAGGGCGTGGAAACACCATATATTTT.